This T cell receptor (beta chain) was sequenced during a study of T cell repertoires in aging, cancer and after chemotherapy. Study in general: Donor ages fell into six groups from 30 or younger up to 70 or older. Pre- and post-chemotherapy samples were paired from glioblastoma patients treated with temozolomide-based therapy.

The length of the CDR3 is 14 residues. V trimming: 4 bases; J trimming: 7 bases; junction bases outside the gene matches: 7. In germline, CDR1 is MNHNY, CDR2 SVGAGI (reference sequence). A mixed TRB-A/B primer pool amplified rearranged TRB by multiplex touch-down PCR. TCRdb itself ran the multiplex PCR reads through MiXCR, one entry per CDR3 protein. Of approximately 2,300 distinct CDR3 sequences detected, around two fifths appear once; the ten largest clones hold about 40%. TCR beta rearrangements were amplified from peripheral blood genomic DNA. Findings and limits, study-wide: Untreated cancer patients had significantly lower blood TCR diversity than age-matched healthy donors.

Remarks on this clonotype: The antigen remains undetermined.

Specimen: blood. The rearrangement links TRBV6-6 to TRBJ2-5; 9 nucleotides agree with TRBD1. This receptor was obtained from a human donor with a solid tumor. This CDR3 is CASSFRDRVGTQYF. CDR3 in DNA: TGTGCCAGCAGTTTTCGGGACAGGGTGGGGACCCAGTACTTC.